This TCR beta chain was observed in a study of identifying expanded T cells in peripheral blood (dated by TCRdb to the late 2010s). In the study overall: Four technical replicates, made by sequencing separate aliquots from the same pool of genomic DNA, were compared pairwise. Results and caveats for the whole study, not just this receptor: The authors expected that over much longer intervals, such as months to years, biological variance in healthy repertoires might increase even further. The binomial model flagged about 1.3 differentially abundant clones between technical replicates, compared with about 17 over about two weeks and roughly 19 over around four weeks. Across all healthy donors, variance in clone template counts between roughly 2-week samples was found to increase significantly with total template count. Across all healthy-donor time intervals, the beta-binomial model significantly lowered both the number of clones called differentially abundant and the false-positive rate.

No immune events, such as infections, were documented for the healthy donors during the collection period. Time-dependent variance in a beta-binomial model of T-cell clone differential abundance was calibrated using healthy-donor blood repertoires as a training cohort. There were roughly 10 healthy donors in the training cohort, of whom 3 were female and 7 were male. On average the donors were around 39 years old, and their ages spanned roughly 29 to 64 years. Whole blood was collected from each healthy donor at three time points spaced approximately 2 weeks apart and obtained from a commercial supplier. For immunosequencing, genomic DNA was extracted from unsorted whole blood. The CDR3 contains 12 residues, cysteine and phenylalanine counted. CDR3 DNA is the only sequence kept; it has 36 bases, read in frame from the first base. V lost 7 bases and J lost 9 bases; the stretch between them is 14 bases long. CDR1 and CDR2 were assigned from the germline V gene as SNHLY and FYNNEI.

This clone came up a few times. Its binding antigen is unknown. Base qualities are not provided; no much larger clone lies one nucleotide away. The immunoSEQ Assay, which uses bias-controlled multiplex PCR amplification of genomic DNA, was used to profile TCRbeta CDR3 regions. On the authors' methods: To quantify the absolute abundance of each unique TCRbeta CDR3 region, the sequences were collapsed and filtered. Differential abundance was assessed using a binomial (Fisher-equivalent) model and a beta-binomial model in which time-dependent variance fitted from healthy donors was added. Clones with fewer than 5 combined templates were excluded, and clones with Benjamini-Hochberg FDR below 0.01 were called differentially abundant. Beta-binomial variance was modeled as a function of total template count across the two samples using the form v = (b*log(k)+a)^2. TCRdb provides this immuneACCESS table in a form limited to in-frame rearrangements. Some clones are lacking; in checked studies, under half of them reflect an unresolved V gene, and why the rest are absent is not known. Clone size and V and J calls were adopted from that table, with D and trimming inferred from the DNA. The sample includes around 100,000 clones, with 85% to 90% observed a single time. The leading ten clones occupy about 15% of the sample.

This sequence originates from a person between 18 and 75 years old in good health. Recombination joined TRBV2 with TRBJ2-3, and perhaps TRBD2 as D gene, on 7 matching bases. The sequenced sample was blood. The CDR3 has the sequence CASTGGDFTQYF. The base sequence is TGTGCCAGCACGGGGGGCGATTTCACGCAGTATTTT.